This T cell receptor (beta chain) was sequenced during a study of blood T cell repertoires in COVID-19. The wider study: Acute-phase and convalescent COVID-19 samples originated in the United States, Italy and Spain. Sources were T cells, B-cell-depleted T cells, or PBMCs; the material itself was cDNA or gDNA.

As processed by the authors: Amplification with reference gene primers provided the estimates of nucleated cell counts. Data came from immunoSEQ multiplex PCR; TCRdb stores just in-frame clones and leaves some out. That table is the source of V, J and clone size, and D and trimming were worked out from the DNA. The sample shows over 200,000 clones, 90% of them seen only once. Seattle researchers signed up patients amid active infection and tracked them longitudinally. There are 15 residues in the CDR3. Germline V gives CDR1 KGHDR, CDR2 SFDVKD. The germline V and J ends were trimmed by 5 bases and 1 base, with 10 bases remaining between them.

The clonotype comes from a young man with COVID-19, enrolled during active disease. V gene TRBV24-1 combines with J gene TRBJ2-2; unclear D gene. The sequenced sample consisted of peripheral blood. This chain's CDR3 is CATSAQGVNTGELFF. In DNA, the CDR3 is TGTGCCACCAGTGCGCAAGGAGTGAACACCGGGGAGCTGTTTTTT.